This passage covers 2 T cell receptor beta chains from one sample sequenced in a study of blood T cell repertoires in COVID-19. Profiled with immunoSEQ multiplex PCR; TCRdb holds only in-frame clones, not every one. The repertoire has just over 250,000 clones, about nine tenths of them found once; the top ten carry approximately 2.6%. The material sequenced was peripheral blood. The receptors originated from a young adult with COVID-19, enrolled during active disease.

The genes are TRBV5-1 and TRBJ2-1; 15 nucleotides line up with TRBD2. The CDR3 runs to 18 residues. V shed 1 base and J 9 bases; nucleotides not matched to a gene: 11. Germline V lookup: CDR1 SGHRS, CDR2 YFSETQ. CDR3 loop: CASSLRGPGLAGGVEQFF. The CDR3 coding sequence is TGCGCCAGCAGCTTGAGGGGGCCGGGACTAGCGGGAGGAGTTGAGCAGTTCTTC.

The chain carries TRBV2 and TRBJ2-2; 8 nucleotides agree with TRBD2. This CDR3 has 17 amino acids. With 2 bases clipped from V and 0 bases from J, the junction kept 5 bases outside the gene matches. Germline-derived CDR1 and CDR2 are SNHLY and FYNNEI. The CDR3 spells CASSERASGPNTGELFF. The CDR3 region has the DNA TGTGCCAGCAGTGAAAGGGCTAGCGGGCCGAACACCGGGGAGCTGTTTTTT.